This TCR beta chain originates from a study of response to subunit inactivated influenza vaccine. MiXCR was run by TCRdb on the RT-PCR reads, yielding one entry per CDR3 protein. The sample contains about 160,000 distinct CDR3 sequences, around 10% of which appear only once. This CDR3 has 14 amino acids. The germline CDR1 and CDR2 sequences are SSHAT and FNYEAQ (reference sequence). Turning to this clonotype: A read error may produce the germline difference seen at one junction end.

The rearrangement links TRBV7-7 to TRBJ2-3; D gene ambiguous. The sample was CD8+ T cells sorted from PBMCs, taken less than 30 months after vaccination. The receptor was derived from a man between 50 and 75 years old who received an inactivated influenza vaccine. Here the CDR3 DNA reads TGTGCTAGCAGCTTATCCGCGGTAACAGATACGCAGTATTTT. This sequence encodes CASSLSAVTDTQYF.